The rows below give T cell receptor beta chains drawn from one sample of a study of response to subunit inactivated influenza vaccine. Each CDR3 protein is one row after TCRdb ran MiXCR on the RT-PCR reads. The table lists 200,000 to 300,000 distinct CDR3 sequences, 12% of them singletons. This specimen was non-naive T cells sorted from PBMCs, taken 14 to 15 days before vaccination. These receptors were collected from a man aged 50-60 years who received an inactivated influenza vaccine. CDR3s include the opening cysteine and the closing phenylalanine or tryptophan. The D gene is left open where the match is weak. Clone size is stated in some rows and not others, as once, few, many or a class when expanded.

j_call v_call d_call clone_size cdr3_aa cdr3_nt
TRBJ2-1 TRBV4-3 . many CASSQDAGLAEQFF TGCGCCAGCAGCCAAGATGCGGGGCTCGCTGAGCAGTTCTTC
TRBJ2-5 TRBV4-2 . . CASSQDIYGQETQYF TGTGCCAGCAGCCAAGATATTTACGGCCAAGAGACCCAGTACTTC
TRBJ2-1 TRBV30 TRBD2 . CAWSRDYNNEQFF TGTGCCTGGAGTCGGGACTACAACAATGAGCAGTTCTTC
TRBJ2-5 TRBV7-6 TRBD1 . CASSQPGQGAETQYF TGTGCCAGCAGCCAACCGGGACAGGGCGCGGAGACCCAGTACTTC
TRBJ2-1 TRBV7-3 . . CASSPSVSSYNEQFF TGTGCCAGCAGCCCCAGCGTAAGCTCCTACAATGAGCAGTTCTTC
TRBJ2-1 TRBV3-1 TRBD2 . CASSQDSRTSGGRSYNEQFF TGTGCCAGCAGCCAAGATTCAAGGACTAGCGGGGGCCGCTCCTACAATGAGCAGTTCTTC
TRBJ2-2 TRBV4-2 . many CASSQDPGAYTGELFF TGTGCCAGCAGCCAAGATCCTGGGGCTTATACCGGGGAGCTGTTTTTT
TRBJ2-2 TRBV11-2 TRBD1 . CASSATGAFGELFF TGTGCCAGCAGCGCAACAGGGGCCTTCGGGGAGCTGTTTTTT
TRBJ2-1 TRBV12-3/TRBV12-4 TRBD2 few CASSFSGGGYNEQFF TGTGCCAGCAGTTTTAGCGGGGGGGGCTACAATGAGCAGTTCTTC
TRBJ1-2 TRBV3-1 . few CASSQRGDYGYTF TGTGCCAGCAGCCAACGAGGTGACTATGGCTACACCTTC
TRBJ2-4 TRBV27 . many CASSSLGNIQYF TGTGCCAGCAGTTCCCTAGGGAACATTCAGTACTTC
TRBJ2-1 TRBV4-2 . few CASSQDLRKREQFF TGTGCCAGCAGCCAAGATCTTAGGAAGAGGGAGCAGTTCTTC
TRBJ1-2 TRBV14 . many CASSGRGRGSGYTF TGTGCCAGCAGCGGACGGGGTAGAGGTAGTGGCTACACCTTC
TRBJ1-1 TRBV30 . . CAWSPYEGYAMNTEAFF TGTGCCTGGAGTCCCTATGAGGGCTACGCAATGAACACTGAAGCTTTCTTT
TRBJ2-2 TRBV18 . . CASSPEGELFF TGTGCCAGCTCACCAGAAGGGGAGCTGTTTTTT
TRBJ2-7 TRBV4-2 . . CASSQEGGGDEQYF TGTGCCAGCAGCCAAGAAGGAGGAGGAGACGAGCAGTACTTC
TRBJ2-3 TRBV4-1 TRBD2 . CASSQEYLAAPAGTDTQYF TGCGCCAGCAGCCAAGAGTATCTAGCGGCCCCGGCGGGCACAGATACGCAGTATTTT
TRBJ2-2 TRBV7-2 . . CASSLRQGGNTGELFF TGTGCCAGCAGCTTAAGGCAGGGGGGGAACACCGGGGAGCTGTTTTTT
TRBJ1-5 TRBV2 TRBD1 . CASIRDRASNQPQHF TGTGCCAGCATTCGGGACAGGGCAAGCAATCAGCCCCAGCATTTT
TRBJ2-7 TRBV20-1 . . CSARAGPSEGEQYF TGCAGTGCTAGAGCTGGACCCTCCGAAGGGGAGCAGTACTTC
TRBJ1-3 TRBV25-1 . . CARSVGGDGNTIYF TGTGCCAGGAGTGTAGGGGGGGACGGAAACACCATATATTTT
TRBJ1-1 TRBV20-1 . . CCARDPRGSLNTEAFF TGCTGTGCTAGAGATCCTCGGGGTTCCCTCAACACTGAAGCTTTCTTT
TRBJ2-5 TRBV5-5 . few CASSLQALETQYF TGTGCCAGCAGCTTGCAGGCCCTGGAGACCCAGTACTTC
TRBJ2-7 TRBV6-4 TRBD1 few CASSDSLRQGAPSGEQYF TGTGCCAGCAGTGACTCGCTTAGGCAGGGGGCTCCCTCGGGCGAGCAGTACTTC